This TCR beta chain was sequenced for a study of sequential checkpoint blockade in melanoma (dated by TCRdb to between 2018 and 2021). Broadly, across the study: Patients were randomized 1:1 to first-line nivolumab followed by ipilimumab (arm A) or ipilimumab followed by nivolumab (arm B). Both trial sequences were followed by maintenance nivolumab. DNA from about 99 pretreatment melanoma tumor samples was subjected to TCRbeta immunosequencing. For approximately 20 patients, matched tumor biopsies were taken both before treatment and at week 13, after single-agent nivolumab (arm A) or ipilimumab (arm B). In about 80% of the matched pre- and post-treatment tumor biopsy pairs, both biopsies came from the same lesion. Results the study describes overall, beyond this receptor: Tumor T-cell fraction and clonality were found to correlate with PD-L1 staining and CD8+ T-cell counts but not with mutational load. Within-arm analyses of tumor T-cell fraction were limited by small sample sizes and reduced statistical power. Larger, independent patient cohorts are needed to validate the response-prediction model that combines TCR metrics and mutation burden. In the nivolumab-first arm (arm A), an association was found between pretreatment tumor TIL clonality and response (P = .04). Patients with increases in tumor T-cell fraction and clonality by week 13 were approximately 30 times more likely to achieve clinical benefit.

This clone showed up just a few times. Its antigen is still unknown. No base quality values were provided; no much bigger clone lies one nucleotide off. What this sample's treatment or condition label stands for: randomized to nivolumab then ipilimumab (arm A) or the reverse (arm B). No trial patient had received prior DNA-damaging chemotherapy. Samples were obtained from patients with melanoma enrolled in CheckMate 064, a randomized, open-label phase II trial of sequential checkpoint blockade. Genomic DNA from formalin-fixed paraffin-embedded (FFPE) tissue samples was used for tumor TCR sequencing. The immunoSEQ Assay was used to immunosequence TCRbeta CDR3 regions from genomic DNA. Before high-throughput sequencing, genomic DNA was amplified using bias-controlled multiplex PCR. The source study handled its data this way. To quantify the absolute abundance of each unique TCRbeta CDR3 region, the sequences were collapsed and filtered. Clonality, defined as 1 minus Pielou's evenness, was calculated using productive rearrangements only. To compute tumor T-cell fraction, TCRbeta template counts were normalized to usable DNA, with usable DNA estimated from several housekeeping genes. A previously published method was used to identify clones whose frequencies were significantly greater in on-treatment samples than in baseline samples. TCRdb stores this immuneACCESS table with in-frame sequences only. Part of the clones is absent; in the studies checked, under half of the shortfall reflects unresolved V genes, and no reason is known for the rest. V and J calls and clone size follow that table, whereas D and trimming were derived from the DNA. The sample yields about 11,000 clones; about 30% were counted once. The ten largest clones add up to over 25% of the sample.

The germline V gene encodes CDR1 SNHLY and CDR2 FYNNEI. The CDR3, from cysteine to phenylalanine, totals 15 residues. Kept here is only the CDR3 DNA, which spans 45 bases and is read in frame from base 1. Unmatched junction bases come to 7, with V trimmed by 4 bases and J by 4 bases. This clonotype was obtained from a human donor with melanoma. The sample consisted of tumor tissue (inferred from file names), taken from a patient given nivolumab and ipilimumab in sequence. The rearranged segments are TRBV2 and TRBJ2-7, with TRBD1 identical over 10 junction bases. The CDR3 is CASSVIGTGVYEQYF. The nucleotide sequence is given as TGTGCCAGCAGTGTGATCGGGACAGGGGTTTACGAGCAGTACTTC.